This T cell receptor (beta chain) was recorded in a study of blood T cell repertoires in COVID-19. CDR3 length: 15 amino acids. From germline, CDR1 is GTSNPN and CDR2 SVGIG (reference sequence). Trimming left V 0 bases short and J 3 bases short, with 11 bases between. This clone was observed a single time. The assay was immunoSEQ multiplex PCR, and TCRdb's table has in-frame clones only and misses some. The table shows some 200,000 clones, with 80% occurring only once. V and J are TRBV30 and TRBJ2-2; weak D call: TRBD1 (6 bases). The clonotype comes from a woman aged 40 to 50 with acute COVID-19. Material for sequencing was PBMCs or T cells enriched from blood (not recorded which). The CDR3 spells CAWSVYREDTGELFF. The CDR3 DNA is TGTGCCTGGAGTGTATACAGGGAAGACACCGGGGAGCTGTTTTTT.